This is a list of T cell receptor beta chains from one sample in a study of blood T cell repertoires in COVID-19. Clones were read by immunoSEQ multiplex PCR, and TCRdb kept only the in-frame ones, dropping some. The sample yields roughly 200,000 clones, roughly 80% seen once. Sequenced: peripheral blood. The receptor source for this set is a man aged 45-65 years who had recovered from COVID-19. Both conserved end residues are part of each CDR3. The order of the fields is D gene, clone size, J gene, V gene, CDR3 DNA, CDR3 protein. A D gene is named only where the DNA matches it firmly. Size values are once, few and many counts, or a class for expanded clones, and some rows have none.

TRBD2	.	TRBJ2-7	TRBV11-1	TGTGCCAGCAGCTTAGGAGCGGGATTCCCCTACGAGCAGTACTTC	CASSLGAGFPYEQYF
.	.	TRBJ1-4	TRBV6-6	TGTGCCAGCAGATTTGACGGAGCAACTAATGAAAAACTGTTTTTT	CASRFDGATNEKLFF
.	.	TRBJ1-3	TRBV30	TGTGCCTGGAGGTCCCGGACAGTTGGAAACACCATATATTTT	CAWRSRTVGNTIYF
.	.	TRBJ1-3	TRBV2	TGTGCCAGCAGTGTTGAGGGAAATGCAGGAAACACCATATATTTT	CASSVEGNAGNTIYF
TRBD1	once	TRBJ2-2	TRBV11-2	TGTGCCAGCAGCTTCGACAGGGGGTATATGGAGCTGTTTTTT	CASSFDRGYMELFF
.	.	TRBJ1-2	TRBV4-1	TGCGCCAGCAGCTCGCCTACAGCGGGGGCTTCTAATGGCTACACCTTC	CASSSPTAGASNGYTF
TRBD1	.	TRBJ1-1	TRBV5-6	TGTGCCAGCAGCCCACAAACGACAGGGCTGGCTGAAGCTTTCTTT	CASSPQTTGLAEAFF
TRBD2	.	TRBJ2-7	TRBV30	TGTGCCTGGAGTGGAGCCGGAGTGAGCGGGACCTTCTACGAGCAGTACTTC	CAWSGAGVSGTFYEQYF
TRBD1	.	TRBJ2-2	TRBV5-4	TGTGCCAGCAGCTTTGGTCAGGGGGAGAACACCGGGGAGCTGTTTTTT	CASSFGQGENTGELFF
.	.	TRBJ2-5	TRBV20-1	TGCAGTGCTCGCGTAATAGAGACCCAGTACTTC	CSARVIETQYF
.	few	TRBJ1-5	TRBV19	TGTGCCAGTACCCTAAAAGGGGGGAGGGATTACAATCAGCCCCAGCATTTT	CASTLKGGRDYNQPQHF
.	.	TRBJ1-1	TRBV2	TGTGCCAGCAGTGAACTTATCGGGGGAACGACTGAAGCTTTCTTT	CASSELIGGTTEAFF
.	.	TRBJ1-1	TRBV11-3	TGTGCCAGCAGCTTGCAGGGCGCCACTGAAGCTTTCTTT	CASSLQGATEAFF
.	.	TRBJ1-1	TRBV28	TGTGCCAGCAGTTTAGGACTTACCGGGGGTGGAATTGAAGCTTTCTTT	CASSLGLTGGGIEAFF
.	.	TRBJ1-3	TRBV29-1	TGCAGCGTTGAAGATTACGGGAGCTCTGGAAACACCATATATTTT	CSVEDYGSSGNTIYF
.	.	TRBJ1-5	TRBV9	TGTGCCAGCAGCGTAGACGGCAGGAGCAATCAGCCCCAGCATTTT	CASSVDGRSNQPQHF
TRBD2	.	TRBJ2-3	TRBV7-3	TGTGCCAGCAGCCCGGGGTGGACTAGCGGTCAGGGCATCACAGATACGCAGTATTTT	CASSPGWTSGQGITDTQYF
.	few	TRBJ1-5	TRBV21-1	TGTGCCAGCAGCAACAAGCGGGCGGCCCAGCATTTT	CASSNKRAAQHF
.	few	TRBJ2-3	TRBV18	TGTGCCAGCTCGGGGGCACCGACAGATACGCAGTATTTT	CASSGAPTDTQYF
TRBD2	.	TRBJ2-2	TRBV28	TGTGCCAGCAGTTTCGCGGGAGGCGGCACCGGGGAGCTGTTTTTT	CASSFAGGGTGELFF
TRBD1	.	TRBJ1-6	TRBV27	TGTGCCAGCAGTTTGGGACAGTATAATTCACCCCTCCACTTT	CASSLGQYNSPLHF
TRBD2	few	TRBJ2-3	TRBV7-2	TGTGCCAGCCCTTTGGCGGGAGTTTTTACAGATACGCAGTATTTT	CASPLAGVFTDTQYF
.	.	TRBJ1-1	TRBV7-9	TGTGCCAGCAGCTTGGGGGCCGACGGGGACACTGAAGCTTTCTTT	CASSLGADGDTEAFF